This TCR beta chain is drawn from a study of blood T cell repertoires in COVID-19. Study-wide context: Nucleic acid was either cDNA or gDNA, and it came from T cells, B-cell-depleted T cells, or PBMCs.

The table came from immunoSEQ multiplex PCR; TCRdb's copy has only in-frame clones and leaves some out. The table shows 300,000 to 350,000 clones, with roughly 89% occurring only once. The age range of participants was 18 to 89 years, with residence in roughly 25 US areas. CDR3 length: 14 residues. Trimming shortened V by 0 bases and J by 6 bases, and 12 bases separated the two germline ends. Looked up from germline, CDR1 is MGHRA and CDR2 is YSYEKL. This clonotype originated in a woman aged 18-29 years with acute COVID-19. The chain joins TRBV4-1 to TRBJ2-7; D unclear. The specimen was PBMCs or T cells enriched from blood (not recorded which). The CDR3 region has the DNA TGCGCCAGCAGCCAAGAATCCAGGTATGGCGAGCAGTACTTC. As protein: CASSQESRYGEQYF.